There are many counts of the clone carrying this T cell receptor beta chain. Its antigen is currently unknown. The sample comes from a study of T cell repertoires in cytomegalovirus infection. Study context: Both CMV infection and a matching HLA type were indicated by public TCR beta signatures. Study-wide results and caveats: The cumulative frequency of public TCR beta families distinguished individuals who carried CMV together with the relevant HLA. The ex vivo response showed dominance by HLA-C-restricted CMV-specific TCR beta clonotypes.

TCRdb reanalysed the reads using MiXCR and keeps one entry per CDR3 protein. The top ten hold about a sixth of the sample, which has some 150,000 distinct CDR3 sequences, roughly 6.5% seen once. Sequenced input: PBMCs. This clonotype was obtained from a human donor in good health (CMV status not recorded). Some clones in this sample may be carry-over from other donors' samples.

The CDR3 loop is CASSLALKGTEAFF. The CDR3 region has the DNA TGTGCCAGCAGCTTAGCGCTAAAGGGTACTGAAGCTTTCTTT. The V and J genes are TRBV7-2 and TRBJ1-1; D is ambiguous. V was cut by 0 bases and J by 5 bases, with 10 bases left in between. The CDR3 contains 14 residues. CDR1 SGHTA and CDR2 FQGNSA come from the germline V gene.